The T cell receptor beta chain under discussion was sequenced for a study of chemoradiotherapy in HPV16-positive cancers. Using immunoSEQ multiplex PCR, the repertoire was profiled, and TCRdb retains in-frame clones only, with some absent. The sample holds approximately 6,000 clones, approximately 90% seen once. The sample consisted of blood, taken from a patient who underwent chemoradiotherapy. The source is a human donor with HPV-associated anogenital cancer.

In DNA, the CDR3 is TGTGCCAGCAGCCTGGCGGGCACGGACAACTATGGCTACACCTTC. This codes for CASSLAGTDNYGYTF. The gene calls are TRBV7-2 and TRBJ1-2; unclear D gene. The ends were cut back, 5 bases at V and 2 bases at J, with 15 bases in the middle. The CDR3 length is 15 residues. CDR1 is SGHTA and CDR2 is FQGNSA in the germline V gene.